The T cell receptor beta chain described here comes from a study of control samples from healthy donors and cancer patients. Clones were sequenced by immunoSEQ multiplex PCR, and TCRdb holds only the in-frame ones, with some missing. The table has tens of thousands of clones, roughly 89% seen once; the top ten hold over 1.5%. Germline CDR1 is SGHNT and CDR2 is YYREEE (reference sequence). The V gene end was trimmed by 1 base and the J gene end by 1 base; junction bases not matched to a gene: 5. The CDR3 consists of 17 residues. The sequence was collected from a woman aged 60 to 75 with head and neck cancer. Sequenced material: PBMCs. The rearrangement links TRBV5-4 to TRBJ2-2, with 9 bases matching TRBD2. The CDR3 sequence is CASSLRSSGENTGELFF. CDR3 sequence (DNA): TGTGCCAGCAGCTTGCGTTCTAGCGGGGAGAACACCGGGGAGCTGTTTTTT.